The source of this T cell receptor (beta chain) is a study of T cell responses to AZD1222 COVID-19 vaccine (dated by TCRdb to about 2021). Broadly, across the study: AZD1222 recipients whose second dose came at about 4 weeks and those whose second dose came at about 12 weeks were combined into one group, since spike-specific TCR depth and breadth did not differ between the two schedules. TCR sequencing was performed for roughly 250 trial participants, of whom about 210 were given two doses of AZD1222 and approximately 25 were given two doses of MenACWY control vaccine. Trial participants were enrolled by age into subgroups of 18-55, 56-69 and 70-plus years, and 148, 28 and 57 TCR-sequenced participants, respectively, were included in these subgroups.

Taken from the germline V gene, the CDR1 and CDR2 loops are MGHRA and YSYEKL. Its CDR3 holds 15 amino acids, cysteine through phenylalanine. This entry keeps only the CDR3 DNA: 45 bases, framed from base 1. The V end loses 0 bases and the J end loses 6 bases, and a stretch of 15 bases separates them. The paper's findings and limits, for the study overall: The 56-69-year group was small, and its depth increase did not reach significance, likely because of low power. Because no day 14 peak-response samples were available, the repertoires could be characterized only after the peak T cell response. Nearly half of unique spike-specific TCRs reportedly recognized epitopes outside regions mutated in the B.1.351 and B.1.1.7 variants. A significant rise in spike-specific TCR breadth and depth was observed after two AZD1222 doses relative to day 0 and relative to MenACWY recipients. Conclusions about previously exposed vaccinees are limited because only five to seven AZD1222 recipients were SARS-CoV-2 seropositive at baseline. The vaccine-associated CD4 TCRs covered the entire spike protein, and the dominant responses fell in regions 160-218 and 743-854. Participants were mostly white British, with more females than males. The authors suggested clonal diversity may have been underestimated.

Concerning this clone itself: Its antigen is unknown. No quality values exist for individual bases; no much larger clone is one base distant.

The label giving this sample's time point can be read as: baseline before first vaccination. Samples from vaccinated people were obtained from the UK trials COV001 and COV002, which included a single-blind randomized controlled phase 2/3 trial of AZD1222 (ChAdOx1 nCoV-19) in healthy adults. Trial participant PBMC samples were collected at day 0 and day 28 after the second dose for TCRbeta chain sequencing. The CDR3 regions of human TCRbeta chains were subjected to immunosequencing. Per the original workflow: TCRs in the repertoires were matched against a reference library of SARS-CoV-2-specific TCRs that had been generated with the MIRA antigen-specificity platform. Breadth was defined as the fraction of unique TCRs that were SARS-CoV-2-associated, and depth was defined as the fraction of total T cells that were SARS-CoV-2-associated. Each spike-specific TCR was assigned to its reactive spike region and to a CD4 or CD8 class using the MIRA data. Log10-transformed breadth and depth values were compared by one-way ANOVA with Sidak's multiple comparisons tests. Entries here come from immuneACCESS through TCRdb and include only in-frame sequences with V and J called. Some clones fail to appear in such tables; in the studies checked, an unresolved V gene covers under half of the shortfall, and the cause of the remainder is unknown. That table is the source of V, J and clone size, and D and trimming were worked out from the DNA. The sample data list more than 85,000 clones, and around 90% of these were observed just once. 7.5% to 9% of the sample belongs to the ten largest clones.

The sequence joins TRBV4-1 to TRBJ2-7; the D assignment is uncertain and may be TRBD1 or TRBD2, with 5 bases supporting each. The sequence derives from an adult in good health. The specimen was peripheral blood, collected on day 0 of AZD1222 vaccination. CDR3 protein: CASSQDGASRGEQYF. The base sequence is TGCGCCAGCAGCCAAGATGGGGCTTCGAGGGGCGAGCAGTACTTC.